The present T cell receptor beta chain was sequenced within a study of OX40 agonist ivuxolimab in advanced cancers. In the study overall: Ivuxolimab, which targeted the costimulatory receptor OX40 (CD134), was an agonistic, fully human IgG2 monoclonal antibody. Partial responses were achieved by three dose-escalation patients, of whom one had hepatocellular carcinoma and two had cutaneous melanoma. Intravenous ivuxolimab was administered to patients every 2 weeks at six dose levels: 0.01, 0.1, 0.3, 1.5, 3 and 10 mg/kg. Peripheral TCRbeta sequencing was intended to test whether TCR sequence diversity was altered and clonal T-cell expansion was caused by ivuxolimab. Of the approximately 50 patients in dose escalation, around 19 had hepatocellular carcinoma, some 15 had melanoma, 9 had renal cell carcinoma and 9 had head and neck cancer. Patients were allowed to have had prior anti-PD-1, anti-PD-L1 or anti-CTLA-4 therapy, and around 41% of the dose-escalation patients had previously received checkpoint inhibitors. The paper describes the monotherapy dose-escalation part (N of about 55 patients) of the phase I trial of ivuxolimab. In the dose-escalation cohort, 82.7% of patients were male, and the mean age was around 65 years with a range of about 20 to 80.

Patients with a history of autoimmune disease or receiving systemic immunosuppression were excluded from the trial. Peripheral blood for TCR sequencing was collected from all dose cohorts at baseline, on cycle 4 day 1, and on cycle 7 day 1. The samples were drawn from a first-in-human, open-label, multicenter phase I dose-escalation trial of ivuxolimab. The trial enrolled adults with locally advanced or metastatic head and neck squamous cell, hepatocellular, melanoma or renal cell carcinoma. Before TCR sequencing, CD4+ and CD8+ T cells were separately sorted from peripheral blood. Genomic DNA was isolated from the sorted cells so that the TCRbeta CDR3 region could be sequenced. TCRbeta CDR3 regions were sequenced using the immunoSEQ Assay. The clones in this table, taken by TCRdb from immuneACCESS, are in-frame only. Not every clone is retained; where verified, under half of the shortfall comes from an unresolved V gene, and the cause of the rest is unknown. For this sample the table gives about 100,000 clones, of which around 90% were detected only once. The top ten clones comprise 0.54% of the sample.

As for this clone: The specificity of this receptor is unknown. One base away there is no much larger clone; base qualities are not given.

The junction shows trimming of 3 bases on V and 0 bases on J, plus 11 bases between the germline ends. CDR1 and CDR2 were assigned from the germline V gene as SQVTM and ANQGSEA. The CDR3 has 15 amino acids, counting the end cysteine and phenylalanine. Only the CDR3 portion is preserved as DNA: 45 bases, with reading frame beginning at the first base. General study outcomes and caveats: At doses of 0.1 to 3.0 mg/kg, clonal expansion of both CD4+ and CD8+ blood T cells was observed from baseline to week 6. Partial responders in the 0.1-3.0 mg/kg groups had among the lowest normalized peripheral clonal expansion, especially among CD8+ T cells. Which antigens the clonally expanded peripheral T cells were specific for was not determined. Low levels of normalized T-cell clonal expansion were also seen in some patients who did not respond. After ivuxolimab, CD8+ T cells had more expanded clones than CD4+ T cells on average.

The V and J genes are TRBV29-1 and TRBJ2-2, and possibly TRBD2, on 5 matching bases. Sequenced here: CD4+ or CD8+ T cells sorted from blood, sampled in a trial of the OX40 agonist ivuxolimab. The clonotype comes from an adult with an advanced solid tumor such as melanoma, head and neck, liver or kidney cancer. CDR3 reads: CSVDGTRANTGELFF. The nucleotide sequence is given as TGCAGCGTTGATGGTACTAGAGCGAACACCGGGGAGCTGTTTTTT.